The 26 T cell receptor beta chains below come from one sample, sequenced in a study of T cells in Graves' hyperthyroidism and ophthalmopathy (dated by TCRdb to the late 2010s). The method was multiplex PCR. Sequencer: Illumina HiSeq 2000. TCR beta CDR3 regions were amplified from RNA transcripts. A first-round RT-PCR of the TCR CDR3 used the HTBI primer set with the Qiagen OneStep RT-PCR kit. TCRdb reanalyzed the raw reads on its own, using fastp at Q25 for trimming and MiXCR for clone calling, and kept in-frame beta chains. Records with the same CDR3 protein are collapsed into one entry carrying the most frequent genes and DNA. This sample is represented by 200,000 to 300,000 distinct CDR3 sequences; about 25% of them were singletons. The ten largest clones capture 35% of the sample. The material sequenced was blood. These receptors were taken from a woman aged 40 to 50 with Graves' ophthalmopathy.

This clonotype occurred many times. The chain employs TRBV30 and TRBJ1-5; D may be TRBD1 (6 bases). Germline lookup yields CDR1 GTSNPN and CDR2 SVGIG (reference sequence). This CDR3 is 14 amino acids long. The V gene lost 0 bases and the J gene lost 7 bases, with 13 bases spanning the gap. The CDR3 protein is CAWSVTGLGQPQHF. The CDR3 DNA sequence: TGTGCCTGGAGTGTTACAGGGCTGGGACAGCCCCAGCATTTT.

This clonotype was detected only a few times. The chain couples TRBV18 to TRBJ2-5, with TRBD1 identical over 9 bases. The CDR3 is made up of 14 amino acids. V shed 6 bases, J shed 4 bases, and the junction held 6 bases outside the gene matches. Per the germline V gene, CDR1 is KGHSH and CDR2 is LQKENI. The CDR3 sequence is CASSLGQGGETQYF. In nucleotides, the CDR3 is TGTGCCAGCTCTTTGGGACAGGGAGGAGAGACCCAGTACTTC.

The sample holds many counts of this clonotype. The chain combines TRBV7-2 with TRBJ1-1; 9 bases are shared with TRBD1. Germline V CDR1 and CDR2: SGHTA, FQGNSA. CDR3 length: 13 residues. Unmatched junction bases numbered 4, after V lost 5 bases and J lost 6 bases. CDR3 nucleotides: TGTGCCAGCAGCGGGGACAGGGTCGCTGAAGCTTTCTTT. Amino acids: CASSGDRVAEAFF.

This clonotype was observed many times. The chain combines TRBV14 with TRBJ2-7, with 9 bases aligning to TRBD2. V lost 0 bases to trimming and J lost 3 bases; unmatched junction nucleotides: 12. The CDR3 covers 18 residues. Germline V lookup: CDR1 SGHDN, CDR2 FVKESK. CDR3 bases: TGTGCCAGCAGCCAAGATCCTCCCTTTAGCGGGGGTGTCTACGAGCAGTACTTC. Translation gives CASSQDPPFSGGVYEQYF.

This clonotype was picked up many times. A single base separates this from a much larger clone, so it may be a read error. The V and J genes are TRBV12-3 or TRBV12-4 and TRBJ2-4; TRBD1 might be the D (7 bases). There are 15 residues in the CDR3. The CDR3 here is CASSGGTAPKNIQCF. In DNA form, the CDR3 reads TGTGCCAGCAGTGGAGGGACAGCCCCCAAAAACATTCAGTGCTTC.

The chain carries TRBV3-1 and TRBJ1-3, with D hard to call. V dropped 4 bases and J dropped 4 bases, with 5 bases sitting between them. CDR3 size: 12 residues. Germline values: CDR1 LGHDT, CDR2 YNNKEL (reference sequence). The CDR3 bases are TGTGCCAGCAGCCGCGGGGGAAACACCATATATTTT. This translates into CASSRGGNTIYF.

This clonotype appeared many times. The chain links TRBV28 to TRBJ2-7; D is uncertain. Germline V gene data show CDR1 as MDHEN and CDR2 as SYDVKM. V shed 7 bases and J shed 2 bases, with 6 bases lying between them. The CDR3 contains 11 residues. In nucleotides, the CDR3 is TGTGCCAGCAACAAGGCCTACGAGCAGTACTTC. It translates to CASNKAYEQYF.

This clonotype has ten or more counts. This chain connects TRBV9 to TRBJ2-7, with 9 bases matching TRBD2. Germline loops: CDR1 SGDLS, CDR2 YYNGEE. The J segment lost 3 bases and the V segment lost 0 bases, leaving 4 bases of the junction unmatched. This CDR3 is 15 amino acids long. The chain's CDR3 is CASSVGLAGSYEQYF. The CDR3 region has the DNA TGTGCCAGCAGCGTAGGGCTAGCGGGAAGCTACGAGCAGTACTTC.

This clonotype was observed at least ten times. The chain is built from TRBV7-9 and TRBJ2-7; 11 nucleotides line up with TRBD2. Germline lookup yields CDR1 SEHNR and CDR2 FQNEAQ (reference sequence). This CDR3 has 16 residues. The V and J ends lost 0 bases and 2 bases, in that order; junction bases with no gene match: 3. In DNA, the CDR3 is TGTGCCAGCAGCTTAGCCACTAGCGGGAGTACCTACGAGCAGTACTTC. Its protein is CASSLATSGSTYEQYF.

This clonotype was found many times. This chain joins TRBV7-2 and TRBJ2-2, with D unclear. CDR1 and CDR2 (germline): SGHTA, FQGNSA. The CDR3 runs 13 residues. With 4 bases removed from V and 5 bases from J, the gap between germline ends came to 8 bases. This chain's CDR3 is CASSSRRTGELFF. CDR3 in DNA: TGTGCCAGCAGCTCCCGTAGGACCGGGGAGCTGTTTTTT.

The rearrangement links TRBV12-3 or TRBV12-4 to TRBJ1-5, with 8 bases matching TRBD1. The CDR3 is 15 amino acids. The V gene end was trimmed by 6 bases and the J gene end by 7 bases; junction bases not matched to a gene: 11. The CDR3 loop reads CASSGQGGGTQPQHF. CDR3 bases: TGTGCCAGCAGCGGACAGGGAGGGGGAACCCAGCCCCAGCATTTT.

This clonotype was recorded many times. The V and J genes are TRBV30 and TRBJ2-7, with D perhaps being TRBD1 or TRBD2 (6 bases each). The CDR3 totals 15 residues. Germline CDR1 GTSNPN, CDR2 SVGIG (reference sequence). V dropped 4 bases and J dropped 3 bases, with 19 bases sitting between them. CDR3 DNA: TGTGCCTGGACAGGGAGAGGGGGGAATCTCTACGAGCAGTACTTC. It encodes CAWTGRGGNLYEQYF.

This clonotype was detected many times. V usage is TRBV20-1 and J usage is TRBJ2-5; 8 nucleotides match TRBD2. Germline V CDR1 and CDR2: DFQATT, SNEGSKA (reference sequence). The CDR3 sequence is 14 residues long. V lost 2 bases to trimming and J lost 4 bases; unmatched junction nucleotides: 6. In nucleotides, the CDR3 is TGCAGTGCTAGACCCCCGGGGGGGTCAGAGACCCAGTACTTC. Translated, it gives CSARPPGGSETQYF.

The chain employs TRBV19 and TRBJ1-1; no definite D call. Germline V CDR1 and CDR2: LNHDA, SQIVND (reference sequence). Trimming stripped 4 bases from V and 0 bases from J, with 9 bases between. The CDR3 has 14 amino acids. CDR3 amino acids: CASSTTPVNTEAFF. In DNA, the CDR3 is TGTGCCAGTAGTACAACACCCGTGAACACTGAAGCTTTCTTT.

The gene calls are TRBV28 and TRBJ1-6; the D is unclear. Per the germline V gene, CDR1 is MDHEN and CDR2 is SYDVKM. This CDR3 has 15 residues. V lost 6 bases and J 9 bases, leaving 18 bases between the germline ends. The CDR3 DNA follows: TGTGCCAGCAGCTCGACCACCCCAAAGAGTTCACCCCTCCACTTT. Translated: CASSSTTPKSSPLHF. Full variable domain (rest looked up from reference TRBV28 and TRBJ1-6): DVKVTQSSRYLVKRTGEKVFLECVQDMDHENMFWYRQDPGLGLRLIYFSYDVKMKEKGDIPEGYSVSREKKERFSLILESASTNQTSMYLCASSSTTPKSSPLHFGNGTRLTVT.

The genes are TRBV15 and TRBJ2-5; the match to TRBD1 covers 9 bases. This CDR3 is 16 amino acids long. V lost 3 bases, J lost 2 bases, and 7 bases stayed unmatched. Germline CDR1 LNHNV, CDR2 YYDKDF (reference sequence). The CDR3 DNA is TGTGCCACCAGCAGCGGACAGGGGATACGACAAGAGACCCAGTACTTC. Translation gives CATSSGQGIRQETQYF.

This sequence joins TRBV11-2 and TRBJ1-1, with a weak D call TRBD1 (5 bases). The germline CDR1 and CDR2 sequences are SGHAT and FQNNGV. The CDR3 extends over 18 amino acids. V lost 4 bases to trimming and J lost 4 bases, with 25 bases between them. CDR3 protein: CASSSTTRGVGIVTEAFF. CDR3 bases: TGTGCCAGCAGCTCAACAACCCGGGGGGTGGGGATTGTCACTGAAGCTTTCTTT. Based on the CDR3 plus reference TRBV11-2 and TRBJ1-1, the full variable domain is EAGVAQSPRYKIIEKRQSVAFWCNPISGHATLYWYQQILGQGPKLLIQFQNNGVVDDSQLPKDRFSAERLKGVDSTLKIQPAKLEDSAVYLCASSSTTRGVGIVTEAFFGQGTRLTVV.

This clonotype was detected a few times. The CDR3 region is CASSRRQGSNSPLHF. DNA of the CDR3: TGTGCCAGCAGCCGTAGACAGGGGTCTAATTCACCCCTCCACTTT. This chain uses TRBV13 with TRBJ1-6, with 8 bases lining up with TRBD1. Trimming took 5 bases from V and 6 from J; bases not matched to a gene: 6. CDR3 length: 15 residues. Germline CDR1 is PRHDT and CDR2 is FYEKMQ (reference sequence).

In its sample, this clonotype was seen many times. This chain joins TRBV30 and TRBJ2-7; D is uncertain. Germline V lookup: CDR1 GTSNPN, CDR2 SVGIG (reference sequence). There are 11 residues in the CDR3. V lost 1 base to trimming and J lost 4 bases, with 5 bases between them. CDR3 region: CAWSDQYEQYF. DNA of the CDR3: TGTGCCTGGAGTGACCAGTACGAGCAGTACTTC.

This clonotype was counted many times. The gene calls are TRBV10-3 and TRBJ1-5, with unresolved D. Per germline, CDR1 ENHRY and CDR2 SYGVKD. The V gene lost 4 bases and the J gene lost 3 bases, with 4 bases spanning the gap. The CDR3 totals 12 residues. The CDR3 region has the DNA TGTGCCATCAGTGCAACCAATCAGCCCCAGCATTTT. It yields the protein CAISATNQPQHF.

This clonotype was detected ten times or more. The chain couples TRBV6-5 to TRBJ2-5; D is unresolved. The V end was cut by 3 bases, the J end by 4 bases, with 9 bases between. Germline-derived CDR1 and CDR2 are MNHEY and SVGAGI. CDR3 size: 13 residues. As DNA, the CDR3 is TGTGCCAGCAGTTATCGGGCCGGAGAGACCCAGTACTTC. It is translated as CASSYRAGETQYF.

At least ten counts were recorded for this clonotype. The rearrangement joins TRBV3-1 to TRBJ2-2, with D perhaps matching TRBD1 (5 bases). CDR3 size: 14 residues. Trimming removed 6 bases at V and 6 bases at J, with 14 bases between. Germline V lookup: CDR1 LGHDT, CDR2 YNNKEL (reference sequence). The CDR3 DNA reads TGTGCCAGCAGTCTTTCGGAAGGGGCCGGGGAGCTGTTTTTT. Protein sequence: CASSLSEGAGELFF.

The gene calls are TRBV6-1 and TRBJ1-1; D is uncertain. CDR3 size: 15 residues. Germline CDR1 is MNHNS and CDR2 is SASEGT. V gave up 1 base and J gave up 2 bases, with 11 bases separating them. The chain's CDR3 is CASSEGRYKNTEAFF. In nucleotides, the CDR3 is TGTGCCAGCAGTGAAGGGCGGTACAAAAACACTGAAGCTTTCTTT.

The rearrangement uses TRBV11-1 and TRBJ1-1; D is unclear. V lost 5 bases, J lost 1 base, and 14 bases lay in between. The germline V gene encodes CDR1 SGHAT and CDR2 FQDESV (reference sequence). CDR3 length: 15 residues. The CDR3 region is CASSAQRLRNTEAFF. CDR3 in DNA: TGTGCCAGCAGCGCTCAGAGGCTTAGGAACACTGAAGCTTTCTTT.

The V and J genes are TRBV6-1 and TRBJ2-3, with D perhaps assigned TRBD1 or TRBD2 (6 bases each). CDR1 MNHNS and CDR2 SASEGT come from the germline V gene. V was clipped by 2 bases and J by 4 bases, with 19 bases between them. This CDR3 spans 17 amino acids. The CDR3 loop reads CASSEHRGRGGSDTQYF. Here the CDR3 DNA reads TGTGCCAGCAGTGAACACCGGGGCAGGGGAGGATCAGATACGCAGTATTTT.

The J gene is TRBJ2-5, the V gene TRBV6-4; 8 bases are shared with TRBD2. The CDR3 covers 14 residues. J lost 4 bases, V lost 3 bases, and 4 bases had no gene match. Germline CDR1 MRHNA, CDR2 SNTAGT. The chain's CDR3 is CASSEGSGGETQYF. CDR3 in DNA: TGTGCCAGCAGTGAGGGAAGCGGGGGAGAGACCCAGTACTTC.